The clone carrying this TCR beta chain was recorded many times. The source of the sample is a study of T cells in Graves' hyperthyroidism and ophthalmopathy. Exclusion criteria comprised uncontrolled infection, other autoimmune disease, pregnancy or lactation. J was trimmed by 1 base and V by 7 bases; bases with no gene match: 6. The CDR3 sequence is 14 residues long. Germline lookup yields CDR1 MNHEY and CDR2 SVGAGI. The source material, RNA transcripts, was used to amplify TCR beta CDR3 regions. An initial round of RT-PCR targeting the TCR CDR3 relied on the HTBI primer set. Via MiXCR, TCRdb re-called the multiplex PCR reads, giving one row per CDR3 protein. The sample records 40,000 to 55,000 distinct CDR3 sequences, more than 40% being singletons.

The chain joins TRBV6-5 to TRBJ1-1; 7 bases line up with TRBD1. Source material: peripheral blood or thyroid tissue (not recorded which). The source of this sequence is a woman in her forties or fifties with Graves' hyperthyroidism. Here the CDR3 reads CASTATGQNTEAFF. The CDR3 bases are TGTGCCAGCACCGCGACAGGGCAGAACACTGAAGCTTTCTTT.